These T cell receptor beta chains were read from a single sample in a study of blood T cell repertoires in COVID-19. Sequencing was performed with immunoSEQ multiplex PCR; in TCRdb, only in-frame clones are kept and a portion is missing. The sample yields about 200,000 clones, around 83% seen once. Sequencing used peripheral blood. These receptors all stem from a woman aged 45-65 years with COVID-19, enrolled during active disease. Each CDR3 is given without its conserved first and last residue. The order of the fields is V gene, J gene, CDR3 protein.

TRBV6-1	TRBJ2-1	ASSEMVSGGNEQF
TRBV30	TRBJ1-2	AWRAQATFNYGYT
TRBV5-1	TRBJ2-2	ASSLLAGVSTGELF
TRBV6-2/TRBV6-3	TRBJ1-5	ASSIGTGVQPQH
TRBV2	TRBJ1-1	ASSGSGLLNTEAF
TRBV10-3	TRBJ2-3	AISESRGLAGTVRQY
TRBV15	TRBJ1-3	ATSKGGSGNTIY
TRBV5-1	TRBJ2-1	ASSLAQDSSEQF
TRBV6-6	TRBJ2-1	ASSPKRLAGGNEQF
TRBV28	TRBJ1-5	ASSLGGQGSQPQH